A single TCR beta chain is shown here with its context. With V trimmed by 2 bases and J by 6 bases, 8 bases remained unmatched. The germline V gene encodes CDR1 SEHNR and CDR2 FQNEAQ (reference sequence). CDR3 length: 16 amino acids. These data are taken from a study of blood T cell repertoires in COVID-19. Whole-study context: Samples came from the United States, Italy and Spain, spanning acute and convalescent COVID-19. T cells, B-cell-depleted T cells, or PBMCs provided the cDNA or gDNA that served as material.

Original processing notes: The authors estimated nucleated cell counts from reference gene primer amplification. Assay used: immunoSEQ multiplex PCR; TCRdb lists only in-frame clones, some missing. For V, J and clone size, that table is used; D and trimming come from the DNA. This sample has roughly 92,000 clones, with about 89% found just once. The clonotype was recovered from a human donor with acute or convalescent COVID-19. The donor label of this sample is uncertain. The specimen sequenced was peripheral blood. The chain couples TRBV7-9 to TRBJ1-4, with 8 bases aligning to TRBD1. CDR3 bases: TGTGCCAGCAGCTTACCAACAGGGGGAGTGGATGAAAAACTGTTTTTT. Translation: CASSLPTGGVDEKLFF. Together with reference TRBV7-9 and TRBJ1-4, the CDR3 gives the full variable domain: DTGVSQNPRHKITKRGQNVTFRCDPISEHNRLYWYRQTLGQGPEFLTYFQNEAQLEKSRLLSDRFSAERPKGSFSTLEIQRTEQGDSAMYLCASSLPTGGVDEKLFFGSGTQLSVL.